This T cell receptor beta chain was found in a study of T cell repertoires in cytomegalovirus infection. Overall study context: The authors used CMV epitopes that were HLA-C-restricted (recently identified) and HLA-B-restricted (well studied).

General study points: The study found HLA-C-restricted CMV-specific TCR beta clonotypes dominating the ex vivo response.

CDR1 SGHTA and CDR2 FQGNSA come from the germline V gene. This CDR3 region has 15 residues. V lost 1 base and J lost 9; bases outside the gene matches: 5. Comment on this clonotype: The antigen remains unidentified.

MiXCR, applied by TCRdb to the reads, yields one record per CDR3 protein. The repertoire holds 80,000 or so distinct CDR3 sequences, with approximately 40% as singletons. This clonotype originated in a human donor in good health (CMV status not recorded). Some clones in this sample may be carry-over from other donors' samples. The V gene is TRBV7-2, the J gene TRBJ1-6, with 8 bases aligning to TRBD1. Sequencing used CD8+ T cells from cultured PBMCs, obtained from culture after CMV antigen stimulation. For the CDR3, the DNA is TGTGCCAGCAGCTTAGGGCAGGGGGCGTCTTCACCCCTCCACTTT. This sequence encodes CASSLGQGASSPLHF.